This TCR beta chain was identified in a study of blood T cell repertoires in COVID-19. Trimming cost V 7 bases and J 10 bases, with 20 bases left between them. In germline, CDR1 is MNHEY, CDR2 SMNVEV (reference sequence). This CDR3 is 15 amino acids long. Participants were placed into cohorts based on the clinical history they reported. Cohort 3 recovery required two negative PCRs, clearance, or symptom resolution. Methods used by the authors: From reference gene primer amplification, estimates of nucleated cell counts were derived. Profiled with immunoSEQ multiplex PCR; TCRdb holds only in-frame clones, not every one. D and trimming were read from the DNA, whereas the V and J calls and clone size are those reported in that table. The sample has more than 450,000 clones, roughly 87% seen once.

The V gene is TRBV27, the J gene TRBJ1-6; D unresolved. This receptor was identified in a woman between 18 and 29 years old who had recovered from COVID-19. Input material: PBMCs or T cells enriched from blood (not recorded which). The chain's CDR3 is CASTYAPGTRSPLHF. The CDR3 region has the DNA TGTGCCAGCACTTACGCACCGGGTACGAGGTCACCCCTCCACTTT.